This TCR beta chain was documented in a study of beta chain features in type 1 diabetes. Whole-study context: Age and gender were similar between patients and healthy donors, as were cell yields. Examination covered 107,917,701 sorted cells spanning all samples.

In this sample, this clone turned up a few times. Its target is not known. Expressed TCRB transcripts were sequenced after all isolated RNA was converted to cDNA. Reads from naive, central memory and regulatory T cell samples averaged about 3.57 million. The protocol was immunoSEQ multiplex PCR, while the TCRdb copy is restricted to in-frame clones and leaves out a portion. The table includes nearly 350,000 clones, 7.5% to 9% detected once. Notes on the study in general: Patients with type 1 diabetes carried fewer insertions and had more deletions at their VDJ junctions.

V dropped 5 bases and J dropped 5 bases, with 10 bases sitting between them. The CDR3 runs 13 residues. Germline values: CDR1 SGHTA, CDR2 FQGNSA. The sequence derives from a woman younger than 30 in good health. The sample was central memory CD4+ T cells from blood. V gene TRBV7-2 combines with J gene TRBJ2-4; D perhaps matches TRBD2 (5 bases). The CDR3 here is CASSPGLENIQYF. CDR3 nucleotides: TGTGCCAGCAGCCCCGGACTGGAAAACATTCAGTACTTC.